The 15 T cell receptor beta chains given below trace back to one sample, sequenced in a study of blood T cells in healthy people across ages. A second PCR of roughly 7 to 11 cycles used a sample-barcoded 5' primer and a J-beta primer mix. TCRdb reprocessed the 5' RACE reads via MiXCR and lists one record per CDR3 protein. The repertoire holds hundreds of thousands of distinct CDR3 sequences, under 35% seen once, with roughly 17% in the top ten. Sequencing was performed on blood. Receptors were obtained from a woman over 75 in good health.

The chain links TRBV18 to TRBJ1-4, with TRBD1 matching 7 bases. The CDR3 has 14 residues. Germline CDR1 and CDR2: KGHSH and LQKENI. V shed 6 bases, J shed 4 bases, and the junction held 5 bases outside the gene matches. The CDR3 DNA follows: TGTGCCAGCTCTCAACGGGACAGTAATGAAAAACTGTTTTTT. This gives the protein CASSQRDSNEKLFF.

This clonotype turned up a few times. A much larger clone differs by one base, so this may be a read error. The chain couples TRBV21-1 to TRBJ2-7. TRBV21-1 is a pseudogene. The CDR3 sequence is 18 residues long. CDR3 sequence (DNA): TGTGCCAGCAGCAAAAACAGAGAATCTCCGAGCTCCTACAATGAGCAGTACTTC. Its translation: CASSKNRESPSSYNEQYF.

This clonotype was found once. The V call is TRBV11-2, the J call TRBJ2-3; D possibly corresponds to TRBD2 (7 bases). The germline V gene encodes CDR1 SGHAT and CDR2 FQNNGV. Between the trimmed V and J ends, which lost 2 bases and 4 bases, there was a span of 19 bases. The CDR3 is made up of 17 amino acids. Written as DNA, the CDR3 is TGTGCCAGCAGCTTACTACTTAGGCGGGGGCGGGCAGATACGCAGTATTTT. It specifies CASSLLLRRGRADTQYF.

Written as DNA, the CDR3 is TGCAGTGCTAAAGGGACTAGCGGGGTCTGGGGTGAGCAGTTCTTC. Its protein is CSAKGTSGVWGEQFF. The J gene is TRBJ2-1, the V gene TRBV20-1, with 13 bases fitting TRBD2. V was pared by 4 bases and J by 9 bases, with 9 bases of the junction left unmatched. The germline CDR1 and CDR2 sequences are DFQATT and SNEGSKA (reference sequence). CDR3 size: 15 residues.

There are a few counts of this clonotype. This chain joins TRBV5-1 and TRBJ2-5, with TRBD2 matching over 12 bases. The CDR3 contains 17 residues. The V and J ends lost 4 bases and 1 base, in that order; junction bases with no gene match: 8. Per the germline V gene, CDR1 is SGHRS and CDR2 is YFSETQ. In DNA, the CDR3 is TGCGCCAGCAGCGCAGGACTAGCGGGGCTGCTCCAAGAGACCCAGTACTTC. Amino acids: CASSAGLAGLLQETQYF.

The V call is TRBV3-1, the J call TRBJ2-3, with 8 bases aligning to TRBD2. The germline V gene encodes CDR1 LGHDT and CDR2 YNNKEL (reference sequence). The CDR3 spans 15 residues. V trimming: 8 bases; J trimming: 8 bases; junction bases outside the gene matches: 15. This CDR3 is CASGRRTSLTGTQYF. In nucleotides, the CDR3 is TGTGCCAGCGGCCGGAGGACTAGCCTCACGGGTACGCAGTATTTT.

The V gene is TRBV15, the J gene TRBJ1-4; D remains unclear. The CDR3 extends over 15 amino acids. Trimming stripped 3 bases from V and 5 bases from J, with 13 bases between. CDR1 is LNHNV and CDR2 is YYDKDF in the germline V gene (reference sequence). The CDR3 coding sequence is TGTGCCACCAGCAGGTCGGACGGAAGAAATGAAAAACTGTTTTTT. Encoded protein: CATSRSDGRNEKLFF.

The V gene is TRBV27, the J gene TRBJ1-1; 7 bases match TRBD1. The CDR3 contains 14 residues. V was pared by 3 bases and J by 1 base, with 2 bases of the junction left unmatched. Germline values: CDR1 MNHEY, CDR2 SMNVEV (reference sequence). The DNA of the CDR3 is TGTGCCAGCAGTTTTGGGGACAGGAACACTGAAGCTTTCTTT. Residues: CASSFGDRNTEAFF.

This clonotype showed up just a few times. This chain links TRBV20-1 with TRBJ2-3; 14 bases fit TRBD2. In germline, CDR1 is DFQATT, CDR2 SNEGSKA (reference sequence). Trimming removed 6 bases from V and 5 bases from J; junction bases left unmatched: 4. The CDR3 spans 14 residues. CDR3 in amino acids: CSARGTSGGDTQYF. The CDR3 region has the DNA TGCAGTGCCCGGGGGACTAGCGGGGGAGATACGCAGTATTTT.

This clonotype was counted ten times or more. The chain is built from TRBV20-1 and TRBJ2-5, with 9 bases matching TRBD1. The CDR3 totals 15 residues. Per germline, CDR1 DFQATT and CDR2 SNEGSKA (reference sequence). V lost 3 bases to trimming and J lost 2 bases; unmatched junction nucleotides: 7. The CDR3 DNA follows: TGCAGTGCTAGCAACGACAGGGGGTTTCAAGAGACCCAGTACTTC. Its protein is CSASNDRGFQETQYF.

A note on this clonotype: It may be a read error: a sequence one base away is much more abundant. The rearrangement joins TRBV6-2 or TRBV6-3 to TRBJ2-4, with 9 bases matching TRBD2. The CDR3 contains 15 residues. The germline CDR1 and CDR2 sequences are MNHEY and SVGEGT. V shed 2 bases and J 13 bases; nucleotides not matched to a gene: 12. The CDR3 loop reads CASSYGRGGLDEQYF. The CDR3 nucleotides read TGTGCCAGCAGTTACGGGCGGGGGGGCCTGGATGAGCAGTACTTC.

This clonotype was recorded many times. The CDR3 DNA sequence: TGTGCCATCAACGTTGCGACAGGGTTTTCTACGTATCAGCCCCAGCATTTT. It encodes CAINVATGFSTYQPQHF. This sequence joins TRBV10-3 and TRBJ1-5; 7 nucleotides match TRBD1. Germline V gene sequence: CDR1 ENHRY, CDR2 SYGVKD. There are 17 residues in the CDR3. V dropped 7 bases and J dropped 5; count of bases not matched to a gene: 17.

This clonotype was seen ten or more times. The junction does not match germline at one end; this may be a read error. V and J are TRBV10-1 and TRBJ2-7; no firm D call. The V gene's germline CDR1 is WNHNN and CDR2 SYGVQD (reference sequence). This CDR3 is 12 amino acids long. Here the CDR3 DNA reads TGCGCCAGCGGTGATCTGGGGTACGAGCAGTACTTC. Translated: CASGDLGYEQYF.

The chain links TRBV6-2 or TRBV6-3 to TRBJ2-7; either TRBD1 or TRBD2 may supply D (5 bases each). CDR1 and CDR2 from the germline V gene are MNHEY and SVGEGT. This CDR3 comprises 14 residues. V was shortened by 4 bases and J by 5 bases, with 15 bases between the two germline ends. The CDR3 region has the DNA TGTGCCAGCAGTTTCACAGGAGGTATCGACGAGCAGTACTTC. Its protein product is CASSFTGGIDEQYF.

This clonotype was seen a handful of times. This sequence joins TRBV6-1 and TRBJ2-1, with D perhaps TRBD1 or TRBD2 (6 bases each). Germline assignment: CDR1 MNHNS and CDR2 SASEGT. The CDR3 runs 16 residues. V was trimmed by 4 bases and J by 0 bases, leaving 13 bases between them. The CDR3 DNA reads as TGTGCCAGCAGTGCGTCTCGGGGGCCCTCCTACAATGAGCAGTTCTTC. It is translated as CASSASRGPSYNEQFF.